This T cell receptor beta chain was recorded in a study of blood T cell repertoires in COVID-19. Turning to the study itself: The study drew acute and convalescent COVID-19 samples from the United States, Italy and Spain.

Authors' data handling: It was from reference gene primer amplification that nucleated cell counts were estimated. The method was immunoSEQ multiplex PCR; TCRdb's version includes in-frame clones alone and lacks a portion of them. V, J and clone size derive from that table, while D and trimming were established from the DNA sequence. The table has around 210,000 clones, roughly 75% seen once. V was cut by 5 bases and J by 2 bases, with 11 bases left in between. CDR3 length equals 14 residues. Germline V gene data show CDR1 as SGHTA and CDR2 as FQGNSA. This receptor was obtained from a woman in her sixties or seventies with acute or convalescent COVID-19. The sample consisted of peripheral blood. This sequence joins TRBV7-2 and TRBJ2-3; TRBD1 might be the D (5 bases). The CDR3 protein is CASSEQGFTDTQYF. The CDR3 DNA follows: TGTGCCAGCAGCGAGCAGGGATTCACAGATACGCAGTATTTT.